This T cell receptor beta chain derives from a study of CD8 T cells in ankylosing spondylitis. TCRdb redid the calling of the 5' RACE reads with MiXCR, one entry per CDR3 protein. The table includes 310,000 or so distinct CDR3 sequences, about 19% detected once. This clonotype has just a few counts. The sample was blood, either unsorted or a sorted T cell fraction (not recorded which). This clonotype was obtained from a male donor with ankylosing spondylitis or in good health (not recorded which).

CDR3 region: CASSKDKVRETQYF. The CDR3 bases are TGTGCCAGCAGTAAAGACAAGGTTCGGGAGACCCAGTACTTC. The V gene is TRBV6-1, the J gene TRBJ2-5; unclear D gene. From germline, CDR1 is MNHNS and CDR2 SASEGT. Trimming shortened V by 5 bases and J by 5 bases, and 15 bases separated the two germline ends. The CDR3 has 14 residues.